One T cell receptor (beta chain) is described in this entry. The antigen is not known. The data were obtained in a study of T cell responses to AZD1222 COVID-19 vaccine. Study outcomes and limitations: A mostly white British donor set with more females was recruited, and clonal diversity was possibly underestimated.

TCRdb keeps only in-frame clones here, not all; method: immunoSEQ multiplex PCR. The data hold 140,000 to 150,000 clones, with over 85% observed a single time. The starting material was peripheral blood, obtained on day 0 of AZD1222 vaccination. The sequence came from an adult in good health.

CDR3 nucleotide sequence: TGTGCCAGCAGGCCGGGGCCGGGCCCCTATGGCTACACCTTC. This translates into CASRPGPGPYGYTF. V usage is TRBV6-4 and J usage is TRBJ1-2, with D tentatively TRBD1 (5 bases). Germline CDR1 and CDR2: MRHNA and SNTAGT. The CDR3 runs 14 residues. V was shortened by 6 bases and J by 4 bases, with 15 bases between the two germline ends.